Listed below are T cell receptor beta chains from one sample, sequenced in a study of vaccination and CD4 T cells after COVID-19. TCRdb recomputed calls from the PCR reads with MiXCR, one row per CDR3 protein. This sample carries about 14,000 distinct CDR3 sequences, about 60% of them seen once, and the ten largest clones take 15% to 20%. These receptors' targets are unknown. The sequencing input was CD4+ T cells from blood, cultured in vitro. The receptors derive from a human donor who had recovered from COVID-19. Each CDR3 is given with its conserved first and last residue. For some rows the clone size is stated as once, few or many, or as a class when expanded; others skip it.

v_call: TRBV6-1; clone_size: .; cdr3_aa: CASNRTPGSYNEQFF
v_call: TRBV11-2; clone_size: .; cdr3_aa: CASSLDNRGGAGETDTQYF
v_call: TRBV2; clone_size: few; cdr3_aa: CASSDQGGVLNSPLHF
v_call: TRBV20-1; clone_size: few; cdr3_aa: CSALGSLSESTEAFF
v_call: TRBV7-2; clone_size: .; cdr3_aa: CASSPPEWGPLGTGELFF
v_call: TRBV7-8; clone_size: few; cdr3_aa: CASSSRGGRGETQYF
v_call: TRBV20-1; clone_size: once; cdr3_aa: CSAGTSGFDEQYF
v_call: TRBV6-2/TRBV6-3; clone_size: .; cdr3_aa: CASSRGLGTDTQYF
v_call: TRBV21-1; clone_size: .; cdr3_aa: CASSTWEGREAYNEQFF
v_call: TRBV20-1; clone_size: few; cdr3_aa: CSARGGKTNYGYTF
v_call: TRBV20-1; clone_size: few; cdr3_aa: CSASSSHGPGPDTQYF
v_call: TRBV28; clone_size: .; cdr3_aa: CASSRDNTDTQYF
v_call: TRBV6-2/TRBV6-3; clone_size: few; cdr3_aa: CASRLGQALSNQPQHF
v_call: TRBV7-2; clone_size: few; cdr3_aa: CASSLGLAGAQETQYF
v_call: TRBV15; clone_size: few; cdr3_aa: CATSTAEHNSPLHF
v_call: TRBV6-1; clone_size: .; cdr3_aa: CASSAINTGETQYF
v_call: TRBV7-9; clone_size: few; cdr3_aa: CASSWGGDGSGNTIYF
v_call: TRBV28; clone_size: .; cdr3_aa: CASRTGGGNIQYF
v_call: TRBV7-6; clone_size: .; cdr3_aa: CASSSNRGYEQFF
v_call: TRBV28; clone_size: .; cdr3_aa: CASSFWSPGANVLTF
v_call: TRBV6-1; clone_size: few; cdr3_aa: CASSVGGYEQYF
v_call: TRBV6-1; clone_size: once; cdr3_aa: CASSRSQGSHNEQFF
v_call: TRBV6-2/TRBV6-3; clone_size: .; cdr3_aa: CASSWTSPLTDTQYF
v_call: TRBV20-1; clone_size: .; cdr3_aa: CSATSSSGYARNEQFF
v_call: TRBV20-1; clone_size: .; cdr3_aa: CSAKLAGINNTGELFF
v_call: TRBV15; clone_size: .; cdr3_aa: CATSRGGTAGYTF
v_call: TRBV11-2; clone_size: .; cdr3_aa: CASSHRDRVQETQYF
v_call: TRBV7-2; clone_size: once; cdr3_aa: CASSLPRGSTGNTIYF
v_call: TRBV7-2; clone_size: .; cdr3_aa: CASSLLGLAGVRAKNIQYF
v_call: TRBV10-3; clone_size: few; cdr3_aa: CAIRIGTANTEAFF
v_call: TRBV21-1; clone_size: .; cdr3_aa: CASSKRDLRGHFPYEQYF
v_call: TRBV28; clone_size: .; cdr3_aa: CASSLDRGKSDTQYF
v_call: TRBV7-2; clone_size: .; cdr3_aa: CASSLNRDNYGYTF
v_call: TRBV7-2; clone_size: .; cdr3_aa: CASSSRDTFNSPLHF
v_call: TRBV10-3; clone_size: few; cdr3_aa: CAINQGPNYGYTF
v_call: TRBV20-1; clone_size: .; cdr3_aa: CSARGEGGPYEQYF
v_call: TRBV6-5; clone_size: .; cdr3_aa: CASSYSQSRNTEAFF
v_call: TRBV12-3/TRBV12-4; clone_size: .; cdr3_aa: CASSLLSALGYTF
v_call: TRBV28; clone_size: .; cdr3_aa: CASLARGSHNEQFF
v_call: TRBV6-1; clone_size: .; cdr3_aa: CASRRAGDTDTQYF
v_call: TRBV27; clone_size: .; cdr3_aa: CASTPLAGDNIQYF
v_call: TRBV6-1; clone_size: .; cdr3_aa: CASSGLAGVGETQYF
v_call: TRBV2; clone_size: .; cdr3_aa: CASEGPTALKGYGYTF